This passage covers 22 T cell receptor beta chains from one sample sequenced in a study of T cell responses to AZD1222 COVID-19 vaccine (dated by TCRdb to the early 2020s). The time point label of this sample denotes: about 28 days (+/-7) after the second vaccine dose. Library preparation employed the immunoSEQ multiplex PCR assay. The table comes from immuneACCESS by way of TCRdb, which keeps in-frame sequences with V and J called. Part of the clones is missing from these tables; in studies checked, under half for an unresolved V gene and the rest for unknown reasons. The sample includes about 120,000 clones, with 85% to 95% observed a single time. The ten largest make up roughly 1.5% of the sample. The sequenced sample was peripheral blood, obtained 28 days after the second AZD1222 dose. Receptors originate from an adult who received the AZD1222 COVID-19 vaccine.

The V and J genes are TRBV14 and TRBJ2-5; D unclear. Germline-derived CDR1 and CDR2 are SGHDN and FVKESK. Trimming cost V 0 bases and J 1 base, with 18 bases left between them. The CDR3 runs to 18 residues. CDR3 residues: CASSQEVLPGPLQETQYF. In DNA, the CDR3 is TGTGCCAGCAGCCAAGAGGTTCTTCCCGGGCCTCTCCAAGAGACCCAGTACTTC.

The chain couples TRBV25-1 to TRBJ1-4; 10 bases match TRBD1. V shed 6 bases and J 7 bases; nucleotides not matched to a gene: 5. This CDR3 has 14 amino acids. Per the germline V gene, CDR1 is MGHDK and CDR2 is SYGVNS. The CDR3 sequence: CASSRTGGSEKLFF. For the CDR3, the DNA is TGTGCCAGCAGCCGGACAGGGGGTTCTGAAAAACTGTTTTTT. Drawing the rest from reference TRBV25-1 and TRBJ1-4, the complete variable domain is EADIYQTPRYLVIGTGKKITLECSQTMGHDKMYWYQQDPGMELHLIHYSYGVNSTEKGDLSSESTVSRIRTEHFPLTLESARPSHTSQYLCASSRTGGSEKLFFGSGTQLSVL.

J is TRBJ1-2 and V is TRBV6-4; D remains ambiguous. Trimming took off 0 bases at V and 6 bases at J, with 11 bases between the two ends. The CDR3 is 14 amino acids. Germline V gives CDR1 MRHNA, CDR2 SNTAGT. CDR3 in amino acids: CASSDSAPADGYTF. DNA of the CDR3: TGTGCCAGCAGTGACTCGGCACCGGCTGATGGCTACACCTTC.

The genes are TRBV5-1 and TRBJ2-2, with no clear D. This CDR3 is built from 15 residues. In germline, CDR1 is SGHRS, CDR2 YFSETQ. V was shortened by 6 bases and J by 0 bases, with 12 bases between the two germline ends. CDR3: CASTPVTSNTGELFF. Here the CDR3 DNA reads TGCGCCAGCACCCCGGTCACCTCGAACACCGGGGAGCTGTTTTTT. The whole variable domain, filled in from reference TRBV5-1 and TRBJ2-2, reads KAGVTQTPRYLIKTRGQQVTLSCSPISGHRSVSWYQQTPGQGLQFLFEYFSETQRNKGNFPGRFSGRQFSNSRSEMNVSTLELGDSALYLCASTPVTSNTGELFFGEGSRLTVL.

The genes are TRBV6-5 and TRBJ2-7, with 11 bases lining up with TRBD2. Per germline, CDR1 MNHEY and CDR2 SVGAGI. V dropped 0 bases and J dropped 3; count of bases not matched to a gene: 1. The CDR3 is 15 residues long. The CDR3, as DNA: TGTGCCAGCAGTTACTCGGGACTAGCGGACTACGAGCAGTACTTC. Translated: CASSYSGLADYEQYF.

The chain employs TRBV7-9 and TRBJ1-6; 7 bases align to TRBD1. There are 13 residues in the CDR3. Germline values: CDR1 SEHNR, CDR2 FQNEAQ (reference sequence). J gave up 9 bases and V 4 bases, and 3 bases lay outside the gene matches. The CDR3 spells CASSYGTVSPLHF. The DNA of the CDR3 is TGTGCCAGCAGCTACGGGACAGTTTCACCCCTCCACTTT.

This rearrangement joins TRBV7-7 to TRBJ2-5; 9 nucleotides match TRBD1. CDR3 length: 16 amino acids. The V and J ends lost 2 bases and 1 base, in that order; junction bases with no gene match: 5. CDR1 and CDR2 (germline): SSHAT, FNYEAQ (reference sequence). DNA of the CDR3: TGTGCCAGCAGCTTACCCGGGACAGGGCGCCAAGAGACCCAGTACTTC. Translated, it gives CASSLPGTGRQETQYF.

The rearrangement links TRBV20-1 to TRBJ1-6; D remains ambiguous. Germline V gives CDR1 DFQATT, CDR2 SNEGSKA (reference sequence). CDR3 length: 11 residues. V lost 8 bases and J 9 bases, leaving 11 bases between the germline ends. The CDR3 nucleotides read TGCAGTTTTACCTCAGGTTCACCCCTCCACTTT. Its translation: CSFTSGSPLHF.

V and J are TRBV6-5 and TRBJ1-1; 7 nucleotides line up with TRBD1. The CDR3 totals 13 residues. The V gene's germline CDR1 is MNHEY and CDR2 SVGAGI. V lost 8 bases and J lost 0; bases outside the gene matches: 3. CDR3 bases: TGTGCCAGCTCGGGACAGATGAACACTGAAGCTTTCTTT. Translated, it gives CASSGQMNTEAFF.

The V and J genes are TRBV7-2 and TRBJ1-6, with D perhaps TRBD1 (5 bases). This CDR3 has 15 residues. CDR1 is SGHTA and CDR2 is FQGNSA in the germline V gene. Trimming stripped 1 base from V and 7 bases from J, with 11 bases between. The CDR3 sequence: CASSLEVGVNSPLHF. The CDR3 region has the DNA TGTGCCAGCAGCTTAGAAGTAGGGGTGAATTCACCCCTCCACTTT. The variable domain in full, completed from reference TRBV7-2 and TRBJ1-6, reads GAGVSQSPSNKVTEKGKDVELRCDPISGHTALYWYRQSLGQGLEFLIYFQGNSAPDKSGLPSDRFSAERTGGSVSTLTIQRTQQEDSAVYLCASSLEVGVNSPLHFGNGTRLTVT.

This clone was detected a few times. This chain uses TRBV28 with TRBJ1-5; TRBD1 might be the D (5 bases). Between the trimmed V and J ends, which lost 1 base and 9 bases, there was a span of 16 bases. Germline V gene lookup returns CDR1 MDHEN and CDR2 SYDVKM. The CDR3 has 15 amino acids. In DNA, the CDR3 is TGTGCCAGCAGTTTATTTGGGACCCCTTCGGGGCCCCAGCATTTT. It specifies CASSLFGTPSGPQHF.

This rearrangement joins TRBV4-2 to TRBJ2-4; D is unresolved. Trimming left V 4 bases short and J 1 base short, with 8 bases between. CDR1 and CDR2 from the germline V gene are LGHNA and YNFKEQ. The CDR3 extends over 14 amino acids. The CDR3 sequence is CASSPDSAKNIQYF. The CDR3 coding sequence is TGTGCCAGCAGCCCAGATAGCGCCAAAAACATTCAGTACTTC.

This chain uses TRBV6-4 with TRBJ2-7, with D possibly TRBD2 on 7 matching bases. The CDR3 totals 15 residues. V dropped 6 bases and J dropped 1 base, with 16 bases sitting between them. Germline CDR1 MRHNA, CDR2 SNTAGT. Here the CDR3 reads CASSPEGGDSYEQYF. The CDR3 DNA reads as TGTGCCAGCAGCCCGGAAGGGGGGGATTCCTACGAGCAGTACTTC.

V usage is TRBV7-2 and J usage is TRBJ1-6; D ambiguous. The CDR3 covers 16 residues. The V gene's germline CDR1 is SGHTA and CDR2 FQGNSA. V was trimmed by 3 bases and J by 0 bases, leaving 9 bases between them. CDR3 loop: CASSLWSGSYNSPLHF. The CDR3 DNA reads TGTGCCAGCAGCTTGTGGTCTGGCTCCTATAATTCACCCCTCCACTTT.

The chain carries TRBV19 and TRBJ1-1, with D uncertain. The CDR3 length is 13 residues. V dropped 10 bases and J dropped 3 bases, with 15 bases sitting between them. Per the germline V gene, CDR1 is LNHDA and CDR2 is SQIVND (reference sequence). The CDR3 nucleotides are TGTGCCACTAGCGTGCAAGGAGACACTGAAGCTTTCTTT. Amino acid sequence: CATSVQGDTEAFF.

The chain joins TRBV9 to TRBJ2-7, with D perhaps being TRBD1 or TRBD2 (6 bases each). Per germline, CDR1 SGDLS and CDR2 YYNGEE. V dropped 2 bases and J dropped 8 bases, with 17 bases sitting between them. CDR3 length equals 14 residues. Written as DNA, the CDR3 is TGTGCCAGCAGCGTGGGGGGACAAAATACGAAGCAGTACTTC. Its translation is CASSVGGQNTKQYF.

V gene TRBV5-1 combines with J gene TRBJ2-7; D possibly uses TRBD1 or TRBD2 (5 bases each). The CDR3 length is 12 residues. V was shortened by 1 base and J by 7 bases, with 9 bases between the two germline ends. Germline V gene lookup returns CDR1 SGHRS and CDR2 YFSETQ. The CDR3 sequence: CASSLRGEEQYF. The CDR3 DNA is TGCGCCAGCAGCTTGAGAGGGGAAGAGCAGTACTTC. The full variable domain, rest sourced from reference TRBV5-1 and TRBJ2-7, is KAGVTQTPRYLIKTRGQQVTLSCSPISGHRSVSWYQQTPGQGLQFLFEYFSETQRNKGNFPGRFSGRQFSNSRSEMNVSTLELGDSALYLCASSLRGEEQYFGPGTRLTVT.

The genes are TRBV5-1 and TRBJ2-1, with 13 positions matching TRBD2. Germline loops: CDR1 SGHRS, CDR2 YFSETQ. The CDR3 is 16 residues long. With 4 bases clipped from V and 3 bases from J, the junction kept 4 bases outside the gene matches. The CDR3 spells CASSIRTSGGYNEQFF. In nucleotides, the CDR3 is TGCGCCAGCAGCATCCGGACTAGCGGGGGCTACAATGAGCAGTTCTTC.

The rearrangement uses TRBV6-5 and TRBJ1-5, with D uncertain. The CDR3 loop spans 12 amino acids. Trimming stripped 6 bases from V and 7 bases from J, with 10 bases between. CDR1 MNHEY and CDR2 SVGAGI come from the germline V gene. The CDR3 spells CASSYPGQPQHF. CDR3 DNA: TGTGCCAGCAGCTATCCTGGACAGCCCCAGCATTTT.

The chain recombines TRBV27 with TRBJ1-5; D is possibly TRBD1 (5 bases). The CDR3 consists of 14 residues. Germline lookup yields CDR1 MNHEY and CDR2 SMNVEV (reference sequence). V lost 5 bases and J 4 bases, leaving 12 bases between the germline ends. This chain's CDR3 is CASSPRGLNQPQHF. The CDR3 bases are TGTGCCAGCAGTCCCCGGGGCCTAAATCAGCCCCAGCATTTT.

The genes are TRBV9 and TRBJ1-2; TRBD1 aligns across 9 bases. This CDR3 is built from 12 residues. Germline V gives CDR1 SGDLS, CDR2 YYNGEE. V trimming: 6 bases; J trimming: 10 bases; junction bases outside the gene matches: 7. The CDR3 nucleotides read TGTGCCAGCACCGAGACAGGGGGGGACTACACCTTC. Protein sequence: CASTETGGDYTF.

The CDR3: CASSFGGGNTEAFF. Written as DNA, the CDR3 is TGTGCCAGCAGCTTTGGAGGGGGGAACACTGAAGCTTTCTTT. The chain recombines TRBV7-2 with TRBJ1-1, with D possibly matching TRBD1 (6 bases). V shed 3 bases and J shed 1 base, with 9 bases lying between them. This CDR3 is 14 amino acids long. Germline values: CDR1 SGHTA, CDR2 FQGNSA.